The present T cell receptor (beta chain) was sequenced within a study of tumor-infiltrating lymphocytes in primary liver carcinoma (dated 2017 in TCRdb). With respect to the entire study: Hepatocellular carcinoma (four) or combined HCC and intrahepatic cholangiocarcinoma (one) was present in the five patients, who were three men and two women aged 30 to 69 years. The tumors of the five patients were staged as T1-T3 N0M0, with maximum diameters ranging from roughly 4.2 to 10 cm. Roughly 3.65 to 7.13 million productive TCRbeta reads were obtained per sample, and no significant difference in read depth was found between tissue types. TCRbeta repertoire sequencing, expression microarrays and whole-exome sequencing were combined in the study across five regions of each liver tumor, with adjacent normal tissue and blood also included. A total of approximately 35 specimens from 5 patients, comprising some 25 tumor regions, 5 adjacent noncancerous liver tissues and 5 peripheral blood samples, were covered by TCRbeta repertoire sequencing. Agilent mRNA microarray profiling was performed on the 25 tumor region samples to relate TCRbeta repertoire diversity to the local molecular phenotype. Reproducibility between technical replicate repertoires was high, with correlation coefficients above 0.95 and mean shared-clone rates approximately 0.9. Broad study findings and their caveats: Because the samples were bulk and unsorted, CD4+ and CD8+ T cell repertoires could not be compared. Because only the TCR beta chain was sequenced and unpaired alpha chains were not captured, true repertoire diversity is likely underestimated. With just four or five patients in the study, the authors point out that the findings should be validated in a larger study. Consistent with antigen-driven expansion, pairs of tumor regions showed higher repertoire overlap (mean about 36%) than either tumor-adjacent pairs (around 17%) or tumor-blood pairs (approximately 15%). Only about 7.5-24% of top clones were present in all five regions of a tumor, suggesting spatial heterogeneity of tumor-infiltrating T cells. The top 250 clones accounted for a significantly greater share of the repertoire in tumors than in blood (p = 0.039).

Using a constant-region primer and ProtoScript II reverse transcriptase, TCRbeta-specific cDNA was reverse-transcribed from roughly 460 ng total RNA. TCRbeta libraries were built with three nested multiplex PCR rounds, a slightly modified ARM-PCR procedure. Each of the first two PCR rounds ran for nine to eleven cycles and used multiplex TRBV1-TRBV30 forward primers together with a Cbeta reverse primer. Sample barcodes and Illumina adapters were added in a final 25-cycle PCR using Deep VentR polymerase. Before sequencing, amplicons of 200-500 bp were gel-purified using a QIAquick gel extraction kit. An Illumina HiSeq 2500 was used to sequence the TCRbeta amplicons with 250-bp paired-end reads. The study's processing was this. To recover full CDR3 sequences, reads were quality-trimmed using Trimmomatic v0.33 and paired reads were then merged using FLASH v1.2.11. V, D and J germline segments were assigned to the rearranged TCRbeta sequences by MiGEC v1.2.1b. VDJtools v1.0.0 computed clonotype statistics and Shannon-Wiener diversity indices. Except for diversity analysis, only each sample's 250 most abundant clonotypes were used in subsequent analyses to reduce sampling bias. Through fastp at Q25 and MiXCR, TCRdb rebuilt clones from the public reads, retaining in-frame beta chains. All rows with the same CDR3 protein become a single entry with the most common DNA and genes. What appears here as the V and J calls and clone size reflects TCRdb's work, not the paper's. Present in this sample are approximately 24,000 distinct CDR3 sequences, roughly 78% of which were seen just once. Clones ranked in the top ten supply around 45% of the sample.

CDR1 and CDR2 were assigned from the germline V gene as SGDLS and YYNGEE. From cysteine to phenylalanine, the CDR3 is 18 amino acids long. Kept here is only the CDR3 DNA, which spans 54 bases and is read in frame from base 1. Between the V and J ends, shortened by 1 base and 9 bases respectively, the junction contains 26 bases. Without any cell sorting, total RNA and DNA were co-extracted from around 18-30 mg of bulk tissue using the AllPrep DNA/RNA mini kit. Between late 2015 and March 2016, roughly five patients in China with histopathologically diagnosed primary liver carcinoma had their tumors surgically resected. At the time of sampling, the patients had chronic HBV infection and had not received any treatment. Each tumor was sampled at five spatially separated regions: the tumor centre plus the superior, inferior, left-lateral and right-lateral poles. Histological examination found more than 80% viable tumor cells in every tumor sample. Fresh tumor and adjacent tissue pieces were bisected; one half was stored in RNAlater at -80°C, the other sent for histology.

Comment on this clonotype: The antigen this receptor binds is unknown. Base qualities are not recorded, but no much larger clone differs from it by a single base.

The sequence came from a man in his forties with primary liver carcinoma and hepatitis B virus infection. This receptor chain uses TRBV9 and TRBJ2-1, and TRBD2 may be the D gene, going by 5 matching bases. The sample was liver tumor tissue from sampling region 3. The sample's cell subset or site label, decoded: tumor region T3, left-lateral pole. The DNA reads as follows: TGTGCCAGCAGCGTACCCAGGTGGTTAGCCCTGACAAGCGGTGAGCAGTTCTTC. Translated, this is CASSVPRWLALTSGEQFF.